This entry lists 7 T cell receptor beta chains sequenced from one sample in a study of cytomegalovirus exposure and HLA in healthy donors. PCR employed 60 Vbeta and 13 Jbeta primers. Assay: immunoSEQ multiplex PCR; the TCRdb copy retains only in-frame clones and omits some. Of 84,000 or so clones listed, less than 80% are singletons. Input material: PBMCs. These receptors were collected from a human donor in good health.

The CDR3 spells CASSYSQNYGYTF. CDR3 DNA sequence: TGTGCCAGCAGTTACTCGCAGAACTATGGCTACACCTTC. V usage is TRBV6-5 and J usage is TRBJ1-2; D gene uncertain. Trimming removed 0 bases from V and 2 bases from J, with 4 bases in between. Germline-derived CDR1 and CDR2 are MNHEY and SVGAGI. The CDR3 covers 13 residues.

This chain connects TRBV10-3 to TRBJ1-1; weak D call: TRBD1 (5 bases). The V end lost 6 bases, the J end lost 1 base, and 12 bases lay between the germline ends. Looked up from germline, CDR1 is ENHRY and CDR2 is SYGVKD. The CDR3 spans 14 residues. The CDR3 region is CAISGGSGNTEAFF. CDR3 coding DNA: TGTGCCATCAGCGGGGGGTCCGGGAACACTGAAGCTTTCTTT.

On this clone: Other nucleotide sequences from this sample produce the same CDR3. This chain links TRBV10-2 with TRBJ1-5; a weak D match, TRBD1 (6 bases). V was pared by 6 bases and J by 4 bases, with 7 bases between. Germline CDR1 is WSHSY and CDR2 is SAAADI. The CDR3 consists of 12 residues. The CDR3 bases are TGCGCCAGCAGGACAGGTAATCAGCCCCAGCATTTT. Protein sequence: CASRTGNQPQHF.

This chain joins TRBV19 and TRBJ2-2; TRBD1 aligns across 10 bases. The CDR3 has 15 residues. Losses at the gene ends were 7 bases for V and 2 bases for J; bases not matched to a gene: 4. Germline assignment: CDR1 LNHDA and CDR2 SQIVND (reference sequence). This chain's CDR3 is CASKGQGLNTGELFF. As DNA, the CDR3 is TGTGCCAGTAAGGGACAGGGGTTAAACACCGGGGAGCTGTTTTTT.

This sequence joins TRBV7-2 and TRBJ2-7; 7 bases are a match to TRBD1. J was trimmed by 6 bases and V by 3 bases; bases with no gene match: 2. The CDR3 totals 12 residues. Germline V CDR1 and CDR2: SGHTA, FQGNSA. In nucleotides, the CDR3 is TGTGCCAGCAGCTTGGGGACAGTCGAGCAGTACTTC. Its translation: CASSLGTVEQYF.

This chain connects TRBV5-1 to TRBJ2-5, with D perhaps TRBD2 (6 bases). Germline values: CDR1 SGHRS, CDR2 YFSETQ. This CDR3 is built from 16 residues. V dropped 0 bases and J dropped 0 bases, with 12 bases sitting between them. CDR3 DNA: TGCGCCAGCAGCTTGGGTGGCGGGGCTTACCAAGAGACCCAGTACTTC. It specifies CASSLGGGAYQETQYF.

The chain has TRBV9 and TRBJ2-2; D is ambiguous. Germline V gene sequence: CDR1 SGDLS, CDR2 YYNGEE. V was trimmed by 4 bases and J by 5 bases, leaving 18 bases between them. There are 16 residues in the CDR3. The chain's CDR3 is CASSPRGDAGTGELFF. The CDR3 bases are TGTGCCAGCAGCCCCCGCGGCGACGCCGGGACCGGGGAGCTGTTTTTT.